The present T cell receptor beta chain was sequenced within a study of blood T cell repertoires in COVID-19. This CDR3 contains 17 residues. The V gene end was trimmed by 5 bases and the J gene end by 4 bases; junction bases not matched to a gene: 13. Germline-derived CDR1 and CDR2 are SGHTA and FQGNSA. Everyone who took part was 18 to 89 years old, and they came from about 25 US areas. The protocol was immunoSEQ multiplex PCR, while the TCRdb copy is restricted to in-frame clones and leaves out a portion. The sample has about 430,000 clones, about 88% seen once. This TCR derives from a woman aged 18-35 years who had been exposed to COVID-19. The sequencing sample was made of PBMCs or T cells enriched from blood (not recorded which). This chain links TRBV7-2 with TRBJ2-1, with TRBD2 matching over 8 bases. The CDR3 region is CASSPRRGGGLYNEQFF. The CDR3 region has the DNA TGTGCCAGCAGCCCCCGGAGGGGCGGGGGGTTATACAATGAGCAGTTCTTC.